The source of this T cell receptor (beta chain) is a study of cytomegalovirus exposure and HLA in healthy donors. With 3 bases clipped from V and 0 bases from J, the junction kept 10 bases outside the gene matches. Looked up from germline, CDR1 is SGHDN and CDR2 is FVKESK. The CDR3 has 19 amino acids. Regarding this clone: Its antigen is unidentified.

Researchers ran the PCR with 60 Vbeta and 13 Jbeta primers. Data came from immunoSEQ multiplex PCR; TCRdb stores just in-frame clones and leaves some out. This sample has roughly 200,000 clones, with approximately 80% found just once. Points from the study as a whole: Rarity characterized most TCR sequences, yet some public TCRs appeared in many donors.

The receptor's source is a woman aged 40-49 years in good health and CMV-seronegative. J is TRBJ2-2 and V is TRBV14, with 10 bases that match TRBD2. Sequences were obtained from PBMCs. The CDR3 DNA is TGTGCCAGCAGCCACCCCTGGGTAGCGGGGGGCCCGAACACCGGGGAGCTGTTTTTT. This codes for CASSHPWVAGGPNTGELFF.